This record concerns one T cell receptor (beta chain) sequence. Only in-frame clones appear in the TCRdb table, and some are missing; sequencing was by immunoSEQ multiplex PCR. This table holds approximately 45,000 clones, 88% found once. The sample is drawn from a study of blood T cell repertoires in COVID-19. V lost 8 bases, J lost 8 bases, and 2 bases stayed unmatched. The CDR3 is 11 residues long. Looked up from germline, CDR1 is SNHLY and CDR2 is FYNNEI. The gene calls are TRBV2 and TRBJ1-1, with TRBD1 matching 10 bases. The sequenced material came from peripheral blood. This receptor was taken from a human donor in a cohort sampled during active COVID-19. CDR3 sequence: CASRTGGEAFF. CDR3 coding DNA: TGTGCCAGCCGGACAGGGGGGGAAGCTTTCTTT.